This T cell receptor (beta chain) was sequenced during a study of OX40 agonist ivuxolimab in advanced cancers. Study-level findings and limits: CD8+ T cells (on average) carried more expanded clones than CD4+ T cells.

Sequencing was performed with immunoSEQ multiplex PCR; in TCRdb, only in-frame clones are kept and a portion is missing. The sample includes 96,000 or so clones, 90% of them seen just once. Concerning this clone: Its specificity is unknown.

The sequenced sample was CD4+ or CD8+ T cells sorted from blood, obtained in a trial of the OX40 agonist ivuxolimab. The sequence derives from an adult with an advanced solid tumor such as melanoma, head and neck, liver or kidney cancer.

The CDR3 DNA is TGTGCCAGCAGCTTAGTACTACAAGCTTTCTTT. Amino acids: CASSLVLQAFF. The V call is TRBV11-2, the J call TRBJ1-1; no reliable D call. CDR3 length: 11 residues. The V gene lost 1 base and the J gene lost 9 bases, with 6 bases spanning the gap. Germline V gene lookup returns CDR1 SGHAT and CDR2 FQNNGV.